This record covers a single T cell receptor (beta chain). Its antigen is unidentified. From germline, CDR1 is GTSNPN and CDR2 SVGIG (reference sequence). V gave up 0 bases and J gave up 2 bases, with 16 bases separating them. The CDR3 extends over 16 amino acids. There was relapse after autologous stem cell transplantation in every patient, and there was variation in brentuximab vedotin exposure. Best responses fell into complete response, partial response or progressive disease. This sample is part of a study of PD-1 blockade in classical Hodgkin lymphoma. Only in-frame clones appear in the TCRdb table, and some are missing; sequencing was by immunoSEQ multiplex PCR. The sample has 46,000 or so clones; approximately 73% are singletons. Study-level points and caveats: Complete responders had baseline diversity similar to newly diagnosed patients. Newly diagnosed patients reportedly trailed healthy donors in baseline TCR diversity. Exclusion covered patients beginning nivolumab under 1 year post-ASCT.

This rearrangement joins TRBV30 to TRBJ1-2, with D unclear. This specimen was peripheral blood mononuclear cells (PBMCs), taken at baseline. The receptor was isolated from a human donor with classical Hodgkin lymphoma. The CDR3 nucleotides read TGTGCCTGGAGTGTTTTTGGGCCCATGGCCAACTATGGCTACACCTTC. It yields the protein CAWSVFGPMANYGYTF. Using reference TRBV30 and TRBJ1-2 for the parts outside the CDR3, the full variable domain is SQTIHQWPATLVQPVGSPLSLECTVEGTSNPNLYWYRQAAGRGLQLLFYSVGIGQISSEVPQNLSASRPQDRQFILSSKKLLLSDSGFYLCAWSVFGPMANYGYTFGSGTRLTVV.